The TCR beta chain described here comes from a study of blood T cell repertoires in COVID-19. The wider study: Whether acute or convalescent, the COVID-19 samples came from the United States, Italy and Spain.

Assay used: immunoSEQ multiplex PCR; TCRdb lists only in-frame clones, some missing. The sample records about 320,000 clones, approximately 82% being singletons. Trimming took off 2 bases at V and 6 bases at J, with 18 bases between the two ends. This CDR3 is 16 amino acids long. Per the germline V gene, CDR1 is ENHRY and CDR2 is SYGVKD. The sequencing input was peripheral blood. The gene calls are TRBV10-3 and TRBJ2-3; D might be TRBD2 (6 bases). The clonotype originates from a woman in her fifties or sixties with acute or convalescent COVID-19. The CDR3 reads CAISEASGLGTDTQYF. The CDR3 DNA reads TGTGCCATCAGTGAGGCCTCGGGACTCGGGACGGATACGCAGTATTTT.